This T cell receptor (beta chain) was retrieved from a study of beta chain features in type 1 diabetes (dated by TCRdb to the late 2010s). For the study in its entirety: Patients and healthy donors did not differ in mean age, gender distribution, total cell number or subset yield. A total of roughly 110 million sorted cells were examined across all samples, and the number of cells per subset was strongly correlated with RNA yield. In the study, recently diagnosed type 1 diabetes patients and matched healthy donors were compared on the TCRB repertoires of their sorted circulating CD4+ T cell subsets. Regulatory and stem cell-like memory subsets were obtained from only 8 patients and roughly 8 healthy donors, while naive and central memory subsets were obtained from all 30 or so donors. Broad study findings and their caveats: Because cDNA rather than genomic DNA was sequenced, highly expressing activated cells could have been over-represented, although no difference in activation and CD3 levels was found between groups. Only small numbers of individuals were included in the HLA sub-analyses, which left unresolved whether HLA type had any influence on TCRB rearrangement. A moderate but significant shortening of TCRB CDR3 length was observed in type 1 diabetes patients in all four CD4+ subsets. Naive, central memory and regulatory TCRB repertoires appeared to be more alike among patients than among healthy donors. PCR might favor shorter templates, but patient and control samples were amplified and corrected together, so any skew would affect both groups equally. Patients with type 1 diabetes made fewer insertions and deleted more nucleotides at VDJ recombination sites, implying thymic rearrangement abnormalities.

This clone turned up a few times. Its antigen is unknown. No base-level quality is on record; no much larger clone is a single base apart. This same CDR3 is encoded by further DNA sequences in the sample. From the cysteine through the phenylalanine, the CDR3 covers 13 amino acids. This entry keeps only the CDR3 DNA: 39 bases, framed from base 1. V and J lose 0 bases and 5 bases, and a span of 10 bases separates them. As encoded in the germline V gene (reference sequence), CDR1 is GTSNPN while CDR2 is SVGIG. The entire amount of isolated RNA was reverse transcribed using the High Capacity cDNA Reverse Transcription Kit, so the sequenced TCRB transcripts were expressed ones. Naive, central memory and regulatory T cell samples underwent deep immunoSEQ sequencing, averaging about 3.57 million total reads per sample. After sorted cells were lysed in RLT buffer, RNA was extracted with DNase-treated RNeasy Micro or Mini kits, with the choice depending on cell number. Each cell subset was processed separately to prevent cross-contamination, with patient and healthy donor samples processed together. Using the immunoSEQ multiplex PCR, TCRB sequences were amplified from cDNA into 87-bp fragments spanning the CDR3 region. The amplicons were sequenced using the Illumina HiSeq platform. Under the source paper's analysis protocol: PCR bias was corrected computationally using synthetic template baselines, and reads within Hamming distance 2 were collapsed, with unmergeable singletons discarded. Reads were aligned to IMGT to assign V, D and J genes, CDR3 length, and insertions or deletions at six rearrangement sites. Within each subset, clonotype counts were normalized to sorted cell number, and only after that were true diversity and Gini coefficients computed with the tcR R package. Repertoire sharing was quantified using the overlap coefficient calculated on TCRB nucleotide sequences. Imported from immuneACCESS, the table was reduced by TCRdb to in-frame sequences with V and J called. These copies leave out some clones; in studies compared against another copy, an unresolved V gene accounts for under half, and the cause of the remainder is not known. The V and J calls and clone size come from that table; D and trimming were worked out from the DNA. This sample lists some 220,000 clones; approximately 11% were detected once. The ten largest clones add up to over 1% of the sample.

Each donor gave one peripheral blood draw, averaging about 120 mL, which was collected into heparinised tubes. A BD FACSAria II was used to sort naive, central memory, regulatory and stem cell-like memory CD4+ T cells with a panel that included CD45RO, CCR7, CD25, CD127, CD95 and CD27. Purity was above 98% for every sorted population. PBMCs were isolated immediately by Lymphoprep density gradient centrifugation and stained directly without culture. To minimize batch effects, samples were stained and sorted in pairs, one healthy donor with one patient per experiment. The receptor comes from a man younger than 30 in good health. This chain is built from TRBV30 and TRBJ2-5; the D gene remains uncertain. The sequenced material came from central memory CD4+ T cells from blood. Here the CDR3 is given as CAWSVGGWETQYF. Read as DNA, the sequence is TGTGCCTGGAGTGTCGGTGGTTGGGAGACCCAGTACTTC.